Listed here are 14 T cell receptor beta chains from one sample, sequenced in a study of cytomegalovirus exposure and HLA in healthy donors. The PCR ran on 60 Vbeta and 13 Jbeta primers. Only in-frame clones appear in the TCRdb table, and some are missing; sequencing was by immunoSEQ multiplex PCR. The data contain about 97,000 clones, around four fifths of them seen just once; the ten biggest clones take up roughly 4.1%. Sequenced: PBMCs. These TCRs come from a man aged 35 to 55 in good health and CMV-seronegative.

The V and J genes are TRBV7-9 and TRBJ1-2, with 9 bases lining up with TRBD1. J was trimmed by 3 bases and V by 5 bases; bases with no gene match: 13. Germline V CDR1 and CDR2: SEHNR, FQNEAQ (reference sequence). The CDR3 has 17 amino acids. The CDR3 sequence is CASSQRLTGGADYGYTF. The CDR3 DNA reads TGTGCCAGCAGCCAACGTTTGACAGGGGGTGCCGACTATGGCTACACCTTC.

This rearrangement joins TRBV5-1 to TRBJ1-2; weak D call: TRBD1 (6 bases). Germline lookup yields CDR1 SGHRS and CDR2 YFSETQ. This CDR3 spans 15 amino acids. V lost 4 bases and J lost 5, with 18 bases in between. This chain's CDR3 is CASSPGASLEYGYTF. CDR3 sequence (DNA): TGCGCCAGCAGCCCAGGGGCCTCCCTAGAATATGGCTACACCTTC.

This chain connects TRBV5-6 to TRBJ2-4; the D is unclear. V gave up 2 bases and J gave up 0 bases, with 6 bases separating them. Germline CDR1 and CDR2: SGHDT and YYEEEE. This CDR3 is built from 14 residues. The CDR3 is CASSLILAKNIQYF. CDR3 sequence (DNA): TGTGCCAGCAGCTTAATACTAGCCAAAAACATTCAGTACTTC. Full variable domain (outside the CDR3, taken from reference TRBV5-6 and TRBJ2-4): DAGVTQSPTHLIKTRGQQVTLRCSPKSGHDTVSWYQQALGQGPQFIFQYYEEEERQRGNFPDRFSGHQFPNYSSELNVNALLLGDSALYLCASSLILAKNIQYFGAGTRLSVL.

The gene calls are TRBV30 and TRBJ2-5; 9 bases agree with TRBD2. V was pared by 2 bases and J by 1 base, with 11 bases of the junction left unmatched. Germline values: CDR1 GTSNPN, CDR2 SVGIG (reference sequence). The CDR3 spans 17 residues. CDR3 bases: TGTGCCTGGAGTTCTATTACCGGGACTAGCAGCCAAGAGACCCAGTACTTC. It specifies CAWSSITGTSSQETQYF.

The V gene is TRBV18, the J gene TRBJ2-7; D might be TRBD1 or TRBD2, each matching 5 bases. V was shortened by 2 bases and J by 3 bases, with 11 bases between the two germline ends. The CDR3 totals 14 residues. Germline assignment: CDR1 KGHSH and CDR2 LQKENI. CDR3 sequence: CASSPGAEDYEQYV. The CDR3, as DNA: TGTGCCAGCTCACCAGGGGCGGAGGACTACGAGCAGTACGTC.

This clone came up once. CDR3 bases: TGTGCCAGCAGTGACGGACTAGTTTGGGAGACCCAGTACTTC. Translation: CASSDGLVWETQYF. The chain recombines TRBV27 with TRBJ2-5, with TRBD2 identical over 7 bases. V shed 5 bases and J 5 bases; nucleotides not matched to a gene: 8. The CDR3 extends over 14 amino acids. Germline values: CDR1 MNHEY, CDR2 SMNVEV (reference sequence).

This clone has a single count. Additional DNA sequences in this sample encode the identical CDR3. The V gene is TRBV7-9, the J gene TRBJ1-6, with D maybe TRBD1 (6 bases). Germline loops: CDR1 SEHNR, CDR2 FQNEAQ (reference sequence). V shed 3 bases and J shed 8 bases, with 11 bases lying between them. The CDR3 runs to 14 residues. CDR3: CASSFGQGHSPLHF. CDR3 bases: TGTGCCAGCAGCTTCGGTCAGGGGCATTCACCCCTCCACTTT.

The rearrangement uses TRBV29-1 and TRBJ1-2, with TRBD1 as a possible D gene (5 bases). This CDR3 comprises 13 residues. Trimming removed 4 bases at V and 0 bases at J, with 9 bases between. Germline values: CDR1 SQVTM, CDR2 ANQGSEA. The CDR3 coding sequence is TGCAGCGTTGCAGGGCAGGCTAACTATGGCTACACCTTC. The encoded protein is CSVAGQANYGYTF.

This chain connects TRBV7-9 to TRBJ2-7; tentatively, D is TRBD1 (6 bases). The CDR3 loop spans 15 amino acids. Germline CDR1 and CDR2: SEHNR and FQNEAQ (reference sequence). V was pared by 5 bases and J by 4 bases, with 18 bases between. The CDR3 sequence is CASSLPKGQLYEQYV. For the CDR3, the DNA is TGTGCCAGCAGCCTACCTAAAGGACAGCTTTACGAGCAGTACGTC.

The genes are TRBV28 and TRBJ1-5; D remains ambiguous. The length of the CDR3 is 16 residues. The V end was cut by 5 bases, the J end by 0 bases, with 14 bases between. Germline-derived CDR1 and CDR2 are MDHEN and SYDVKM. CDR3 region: CASSGEVSHSNQPQHF. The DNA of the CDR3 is TGTGCCAGCAGTGGGGAGGTATCCCATAGCAATCAGCCCCAGCATTTT. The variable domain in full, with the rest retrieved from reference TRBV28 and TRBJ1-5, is DVKVTQSSRYLVKRTGEKVFLECVQDMDHENMFWYRQDPGLGLRLIYFSYDVKMKEKGDIPEGYSVSREKKERFSLILESASTNQTSMYLCASSGEVSHSNQPQHFGDGTRLSIL.

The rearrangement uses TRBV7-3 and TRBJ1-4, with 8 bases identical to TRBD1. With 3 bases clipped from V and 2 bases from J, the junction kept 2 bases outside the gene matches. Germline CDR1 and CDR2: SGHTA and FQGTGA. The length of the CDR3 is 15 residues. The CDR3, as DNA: TGTGCCAGCAGCTTGTCAGGGGGCACTAATGAAAAACTGTTTTTT. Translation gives CASSLSGGTNEKLFF.

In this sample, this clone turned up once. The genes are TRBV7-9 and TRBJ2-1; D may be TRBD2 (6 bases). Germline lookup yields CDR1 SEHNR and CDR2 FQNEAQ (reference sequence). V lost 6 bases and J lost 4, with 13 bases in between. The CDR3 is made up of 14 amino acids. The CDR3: CASRGGADYNEQFF. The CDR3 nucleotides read TGTGCCAGCAGGGGGGGTGCGGATTACAATGAGCAGTTCTTC. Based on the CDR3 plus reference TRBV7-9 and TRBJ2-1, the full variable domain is DTGVSQNPRHKITKRGQNVTFRCDPISEHNRLYWYRQTLGQGPEFLTYFQNEAQLEKSRLLSDRFSAERPKGSFSTLEIQRTEQGDSAMYLCASRGGADYNEQFFGPGTRLTVL.

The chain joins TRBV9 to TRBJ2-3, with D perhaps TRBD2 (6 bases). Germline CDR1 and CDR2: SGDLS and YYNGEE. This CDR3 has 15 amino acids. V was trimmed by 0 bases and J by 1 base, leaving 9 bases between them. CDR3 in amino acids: CASSVGLVGTDTQYF. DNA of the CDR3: TGTGCCAGCAGCGTAGGACTAGTTGGCACAGATACGCAGTATTTT. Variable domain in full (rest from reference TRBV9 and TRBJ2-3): DSGVTQTPKHLITATGQRVTLRCSPRSGDLSVYWYQQSLDQGLQFLIQYYNGEERAKGNILERFSAQQFPDLHSELNLSSLELGDSALYFCASSVGLVGTDTQYFGPGTRLTVL.

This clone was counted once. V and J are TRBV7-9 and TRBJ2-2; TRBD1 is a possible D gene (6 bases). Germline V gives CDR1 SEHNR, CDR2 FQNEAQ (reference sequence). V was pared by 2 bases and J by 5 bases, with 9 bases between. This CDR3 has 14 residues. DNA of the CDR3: TGTGCCAGCAGCTTAAACAGGGTTACCGGGGAGCTGTTTTTT. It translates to CASSLNRVTGELFF.